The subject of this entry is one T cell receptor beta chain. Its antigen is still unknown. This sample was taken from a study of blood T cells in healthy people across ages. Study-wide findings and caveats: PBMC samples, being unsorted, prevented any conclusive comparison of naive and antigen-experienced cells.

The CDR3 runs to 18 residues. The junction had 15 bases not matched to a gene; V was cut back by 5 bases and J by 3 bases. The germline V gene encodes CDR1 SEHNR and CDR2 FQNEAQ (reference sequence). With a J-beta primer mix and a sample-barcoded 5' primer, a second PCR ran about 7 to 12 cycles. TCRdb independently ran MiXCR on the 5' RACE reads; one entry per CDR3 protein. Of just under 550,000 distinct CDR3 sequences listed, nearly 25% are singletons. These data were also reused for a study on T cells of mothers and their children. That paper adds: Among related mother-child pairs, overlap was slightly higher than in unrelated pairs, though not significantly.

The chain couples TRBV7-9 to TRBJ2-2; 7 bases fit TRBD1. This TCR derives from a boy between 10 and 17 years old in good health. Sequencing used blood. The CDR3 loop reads CASSGSARDSLDTGELFF. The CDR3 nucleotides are TGTGCCAGCAGCGGATCCGCACGGGACAGCCTCGACACCGGGGAGCTGTTTTTT.